One and the same sample provided the 5 T cell receptor beta chains below, sequenced in a study of prognosis after radiotherapy for stage I lung cancer. Genomic DNA was the source, and TCR beta CDR3 was amplified from it by two-round multiplex PCR. TRBV and TRBJ genes each had their own specific primers in first-round PCR. MiXCR, run by TCRdb on the multiplex PCR reads, gives a single entry per CDR3 protein. The sample lists 11,000 or so distinct CDR3 sequences, roughly a third seen once, with around 53% in the top ten. The specimen was PBMCs, collected before or after stereotactic body radiation therapy (not recorded which). These receptors came from a donor of 50 years or more with non-small cell lung cancer.

This clonotype has at least ten counts. For the CDR3, the DNA is TGCGCCAGCAGCGCGCGCCCGACTAGCAGAGAGACCCAGTACTTC. Protein: CASSARPTSRETQYF. This chain joins TRBV5-1 and TRBJ2-5; 7 bases line up with TRBD2. In germline, CDR1 is SGHRS, CDR2 YFSETQ. With 4 bases clipped from V and 4 bases from J, the junction kept 10 bases outside the gene matches. This CDR3 is 15 amino acids long.

This clonotype was picked up many times. The chain combines TRBV20-1 with TRBJ2-6; 7 bases align to TRBD1. The CDR3 is 15 amino acids. With 0 bases clipped from V and 2 bases from J, the junction kept 1 base outside the gene matches. The germline gives CDR1 DFQATT, CDR2 SNEGSKA (reference sequence). The chain's CDR3 is CSARDDRAGANVLTF. The CDR3 DNA reads TGCAGTGCTAGAGATGACAGGGCTGGGGCCAACGTCCTGACTTTC.

The genes are TRBV6-1 and TRBJ2-1; 10 bases fit TRBD2. Germline lookup yields CDR1 MNHNS and CDR2 SASEGT. This CDR3 is 15 amino acids long. The V gene end was trimmed by 7 bases and the J gene end by 9 bases; junction bases not matched to a gene: 12. The DNA of the CDR3 is TGTGCCAGCACTAAGGTTACTAGCGGGAACCCTGAGCAGTTCTTC. Translating it yields CASTKVTSGNPEQFF.

This clonotype was counted many times. The chain has TRBV24-1 and TRBJ2-5, with D tentatively TRBD2 (5 bases). There are 11 residues in the CDR3. The germline V gene has CDR1 KGHDR and CDR2 SFDVKD. V lost 5 bases and J 10 bases, leaving 10 bases between the germline ends. The CDR3 here is CATSAGERQYF. In DNA, the CDR3 is TGTGCCACCAGTGCCGGGGAGCGCCAGTACTTC.

The chain recombines TRBV5-1 with TRBJ2-5, with unresolved D. CDR3 size: 12 residues. V was clipped by 0 bases and J by 4 bases, with 4 bases between them. The V gene's germline CDR1 is SGHRS and CDR2 YFSETQ. In DNA form, the CDR3 reads TGCGCCAGCAGCTTGGACGGAGAGACCCAGTACTTC. This gives the protein CASSLDGETQYF.